Reported below is one T cell receptor (beta chain). This specimen comes from a study of blood T cell repertoires in COVID-19. Study information: Italy, Spain and the United States were the sources of the convalescent and acute COVID-19 samples. Sources were T cells, B-cell-depleted T cells, or PBMCs; the material itself was cDNA or gDNA.

Study processing details: Reference gene primers were amplified, and this amplification served to estimate nucleated cell counts. Assay: immunoSEQ multiplex PCR; the TCRdb copy retains only in-frame clones and omits some. V and J calls and clone size follow that table, whereas D and trimming were derived from the DNA. The sample consists of roughly 100,000 clones, approximately 84% of them appearing once. CDR3 size: 15 residues. Trimming cost V 0 bases and J 9 bases; bases outside gene matches: 9. CDR1 SGHDN and CDR2 FVKESK come from the germline V gene. The chain combines TRBV14 with TRBJ2-3; 7 bases agree with TRBD1. Material for sequencing was peripheral blood. The TCR comes from a man aged 35-49 years with active or convalescent COVID-19. The DNA for the CDR3 is TGTGCCAGCAGCCAAGAGGGGACAGCCCGAGGAACGCAGTATTTT. The encoded protein is CASSQEGTARGTQYF.